The entry below describes one TCR beta chain. This sample is part of a study of memory CD4+ T cells and cytomegalovirus serostatus. Assay: immunoSEQ multiplex PCR; the TCRdb copy retains only in-frame clones and omits some. The table shows some 73,000 clones, with around four fifths occurring only once. The sort gate was single viable CD3+CD4+CD8-CD45RO+ cells for memory CD4+ T cells. The clonotype comes from an adult in good health and CMV-seropositive. The sequenced sample consisted of memory CD4+ T cells from blood.

The CDR3 DNA is TGTGCCAGCTCACCGGGACTCCCGGACATCTACGAGCAGTACTTC. This sequence encodes CASSPGLPDIYEQYF. V and J are TRBV18 and TRBJ2-7; D might be TRBD2 (6 bases). From germline, CDR1 is KGHSH and CDR2 LQKENI. Trimming left V 3 bases short and J 3 bases short, with 15 bases between. This CDR3 is 15 amino acids long.